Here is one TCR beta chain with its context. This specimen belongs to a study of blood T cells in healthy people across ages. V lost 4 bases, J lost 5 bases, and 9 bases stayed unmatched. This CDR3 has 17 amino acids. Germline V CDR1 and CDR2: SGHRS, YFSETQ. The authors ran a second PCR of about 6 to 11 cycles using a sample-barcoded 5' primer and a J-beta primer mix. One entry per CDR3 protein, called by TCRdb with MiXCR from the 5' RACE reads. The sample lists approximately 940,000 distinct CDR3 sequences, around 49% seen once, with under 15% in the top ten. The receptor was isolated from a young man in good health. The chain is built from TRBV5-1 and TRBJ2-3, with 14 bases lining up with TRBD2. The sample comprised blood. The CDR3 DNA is TGCGCCAGCAGCCCGCGGACTAGCGGGGGGATCATAGATACGCAGTATTTT. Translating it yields CASSPRTSGGIIDTQYF.